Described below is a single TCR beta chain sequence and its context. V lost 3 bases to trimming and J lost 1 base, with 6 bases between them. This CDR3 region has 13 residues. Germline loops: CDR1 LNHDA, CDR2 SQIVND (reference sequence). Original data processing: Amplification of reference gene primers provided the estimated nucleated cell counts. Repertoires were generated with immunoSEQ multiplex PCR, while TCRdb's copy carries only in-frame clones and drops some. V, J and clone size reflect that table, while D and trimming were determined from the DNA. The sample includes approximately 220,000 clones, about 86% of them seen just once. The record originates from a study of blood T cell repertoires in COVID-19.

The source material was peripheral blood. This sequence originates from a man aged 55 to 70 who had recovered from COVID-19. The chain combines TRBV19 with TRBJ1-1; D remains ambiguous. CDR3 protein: CASSIVKNTEAFF. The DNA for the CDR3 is TGTGCCAGTAGTATTGTAAAGAACACTGAAGCTTTCTTT.